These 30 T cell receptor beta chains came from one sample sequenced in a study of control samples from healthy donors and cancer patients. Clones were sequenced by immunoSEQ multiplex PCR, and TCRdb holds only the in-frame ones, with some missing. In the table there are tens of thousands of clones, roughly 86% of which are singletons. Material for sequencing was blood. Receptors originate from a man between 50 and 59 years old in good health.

CDR3 sequence reads: CASSLLAGASYEQYF. CDR3 DNA: TGTGCCAGCAGCCTACTAGCGGGGGCCTCCTACGAGCAGTACTTC. The chain couples TRBV6-5 to TRBJ2-7; 11 bases fit TRBD2. Looked up from germline, CDR1 is MNHEY and CDR2 is SVGAGI. The V gene end was trimmed by 6 bases and the J gene end by 0 bases; junction bases not matched to a gene: 4. CDR3 length equals 15 residues.

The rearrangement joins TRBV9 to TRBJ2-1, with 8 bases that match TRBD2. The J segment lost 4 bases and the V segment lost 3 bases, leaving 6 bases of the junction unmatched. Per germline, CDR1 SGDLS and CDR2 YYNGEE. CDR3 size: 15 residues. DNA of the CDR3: TGTGCCAGCAGCGACGGGGGGGCCGCTTACAATGAGCAGTTCTTC. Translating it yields CASSDGGAAYNEQFF.

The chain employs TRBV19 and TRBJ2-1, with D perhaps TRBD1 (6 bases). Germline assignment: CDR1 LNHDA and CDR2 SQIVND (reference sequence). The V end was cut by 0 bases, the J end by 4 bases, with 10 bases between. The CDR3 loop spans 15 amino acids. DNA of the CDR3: TGTGCCAGTAGTATAGACCGGGACAAGTACAATGAGCAGTTCTTC. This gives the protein CASSIDRDKYNEQFF.

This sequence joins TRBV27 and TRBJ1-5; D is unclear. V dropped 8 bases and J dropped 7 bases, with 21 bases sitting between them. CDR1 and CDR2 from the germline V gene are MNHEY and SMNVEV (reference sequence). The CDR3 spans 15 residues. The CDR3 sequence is CASGNLDGRGQPQHF. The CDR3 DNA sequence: TGTGCCAGCGGCAACCTGGACGGCCGTGGCCAGCCCCAGCATTTT.

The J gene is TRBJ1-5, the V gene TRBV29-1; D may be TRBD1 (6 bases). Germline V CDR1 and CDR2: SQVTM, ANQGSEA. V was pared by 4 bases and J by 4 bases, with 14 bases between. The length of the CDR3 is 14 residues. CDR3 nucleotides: TGCAGCGTTGGAGACGGGAGGGGGAATCAGCCCCAGCATTTT. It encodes CSVGDGRGNQPQHF.

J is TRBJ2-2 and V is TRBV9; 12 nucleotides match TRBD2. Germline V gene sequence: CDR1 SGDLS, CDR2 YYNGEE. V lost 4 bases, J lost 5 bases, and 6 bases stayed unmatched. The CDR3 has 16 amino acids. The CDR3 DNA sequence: TGTGCCAGCAGCCCTTCTCTAGCGGGGGGGACCGGGGAGCTGTTTTTT. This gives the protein CASSPSLAGGTGELFF.

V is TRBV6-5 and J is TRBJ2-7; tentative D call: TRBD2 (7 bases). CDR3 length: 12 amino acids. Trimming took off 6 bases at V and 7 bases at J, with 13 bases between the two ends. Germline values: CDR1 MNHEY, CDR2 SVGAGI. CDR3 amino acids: CASRKGGGEQYF. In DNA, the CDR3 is TGTGCCAGCAGGAAGGGGGGGGGAGAGCAGTACTTC.

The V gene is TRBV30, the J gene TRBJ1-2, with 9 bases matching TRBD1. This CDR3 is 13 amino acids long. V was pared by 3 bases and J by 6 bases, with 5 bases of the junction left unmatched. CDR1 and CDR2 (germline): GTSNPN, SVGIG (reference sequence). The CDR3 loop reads CAWSARTGDGYTF. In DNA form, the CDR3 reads TGTGCCTGGAGCGCCCGGACAGGGGATGGCTACACCTTC.

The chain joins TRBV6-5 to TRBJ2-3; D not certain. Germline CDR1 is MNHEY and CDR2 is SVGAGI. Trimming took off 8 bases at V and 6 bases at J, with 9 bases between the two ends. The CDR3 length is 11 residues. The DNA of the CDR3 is TGTGCCAGCCGCTGGTCGGATACGCAGTATTTT. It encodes CASRWSDTQYF.

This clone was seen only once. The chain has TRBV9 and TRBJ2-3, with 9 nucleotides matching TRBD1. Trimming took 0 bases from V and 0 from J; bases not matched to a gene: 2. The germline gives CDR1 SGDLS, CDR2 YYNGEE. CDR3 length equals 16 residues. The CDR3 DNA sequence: TGTGCCAGCAGCGTAGCGACAGGGGGTAGCACAGATACGCAGTATTTT. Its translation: CASSVATGGSTDTQYF.

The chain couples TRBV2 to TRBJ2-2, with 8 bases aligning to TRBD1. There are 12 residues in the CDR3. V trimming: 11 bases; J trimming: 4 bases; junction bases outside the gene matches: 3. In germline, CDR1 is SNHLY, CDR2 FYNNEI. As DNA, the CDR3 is TGTGCCGGACAGGGAGTCACCGGGGAGCTGTTTTTT. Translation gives CAGQGVTGELFF.

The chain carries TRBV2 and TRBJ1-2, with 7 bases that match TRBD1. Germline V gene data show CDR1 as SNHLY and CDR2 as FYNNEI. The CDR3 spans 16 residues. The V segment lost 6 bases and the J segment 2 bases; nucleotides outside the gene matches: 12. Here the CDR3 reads CASSEHLRDSNYGYTF. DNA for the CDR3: TGTGCCAGCAGCGAACACCTTCGGGACAGCAACTATGGCTACACCTTC.

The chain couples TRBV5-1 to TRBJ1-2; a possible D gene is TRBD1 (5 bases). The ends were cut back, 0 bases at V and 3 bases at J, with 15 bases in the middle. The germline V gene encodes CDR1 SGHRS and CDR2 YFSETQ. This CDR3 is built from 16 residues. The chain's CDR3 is CASSLAWPLGDYGYTF. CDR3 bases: TGCGCCAGCAGCTTGGCTTGGCCGTTGGGGGACTATGGCTACACCTTC.

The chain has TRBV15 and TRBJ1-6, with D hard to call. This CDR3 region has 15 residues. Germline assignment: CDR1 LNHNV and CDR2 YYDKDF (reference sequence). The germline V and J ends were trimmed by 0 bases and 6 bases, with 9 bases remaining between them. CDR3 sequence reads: CATSRDPPANSPLHF. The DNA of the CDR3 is TGTGCCACCAGCAGAGATCCGCCGGCTAATTCACCCCTCCACTTT.

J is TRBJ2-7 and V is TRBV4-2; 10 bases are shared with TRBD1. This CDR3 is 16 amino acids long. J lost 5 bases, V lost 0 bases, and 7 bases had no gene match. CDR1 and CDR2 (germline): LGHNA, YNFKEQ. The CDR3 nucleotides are TGTGCCAGCAGCCAAGATCTTGGGACAGGGGCCCACGAGCAGTACTTC. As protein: CASSQDLGTGAHEQYF.

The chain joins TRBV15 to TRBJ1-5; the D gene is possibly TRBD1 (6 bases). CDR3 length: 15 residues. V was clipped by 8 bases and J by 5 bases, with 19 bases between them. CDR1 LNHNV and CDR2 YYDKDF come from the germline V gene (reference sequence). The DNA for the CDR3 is TGTGCCACCGGCGGGGGGCACAAAGACGATCAGCCCCAGCATTTT. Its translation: CATGGGHKDDQPQHF.

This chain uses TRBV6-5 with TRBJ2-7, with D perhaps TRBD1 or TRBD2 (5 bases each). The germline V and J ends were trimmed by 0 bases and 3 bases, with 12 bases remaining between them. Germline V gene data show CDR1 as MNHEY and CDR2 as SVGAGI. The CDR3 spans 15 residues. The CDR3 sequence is CASSYSRGNHYEQYF. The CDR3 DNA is TGTGCCAGCAGTTACTCGAGGGGTAACCACTACGAGCAGTACTTC.

In DNA, the CDR3 is TGTGCCAGCAGCCTTGGGGCCCAAGAGACCCAGTACTTC. It codes for CASSLGAQETQYF. V gene TRBV14 combines with J gene TRBJ2-5; possibly TRBD1 for D (5 bases). CDR3 length equals 13 residues. Trimming removed 4 bases at V and 1 base at J, with 7 bases between. CDR1 is SGHDN, CDR2 FVKESK, per germline.

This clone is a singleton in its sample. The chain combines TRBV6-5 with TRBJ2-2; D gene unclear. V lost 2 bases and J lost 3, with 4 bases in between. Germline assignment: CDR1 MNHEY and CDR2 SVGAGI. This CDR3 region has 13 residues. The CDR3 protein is CASSYRYTGELFF. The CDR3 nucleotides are TGTGCCAGCAGTTACCGATACACCGGGGAGCTGTTTTTT.

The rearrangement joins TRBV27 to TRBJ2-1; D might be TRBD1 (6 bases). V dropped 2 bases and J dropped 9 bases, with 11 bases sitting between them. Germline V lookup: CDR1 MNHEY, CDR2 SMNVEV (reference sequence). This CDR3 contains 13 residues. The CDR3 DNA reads TGTGCCAGCAGTTTAAACAGGGCAAGTGAGCAGTTCTTC. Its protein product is CASSLNRASEQFF.

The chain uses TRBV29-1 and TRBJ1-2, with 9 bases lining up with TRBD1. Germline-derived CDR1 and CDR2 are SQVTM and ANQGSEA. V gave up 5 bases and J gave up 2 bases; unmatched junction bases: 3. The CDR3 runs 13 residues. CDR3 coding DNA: TGCAGCGTTCCCGGGACAGGGAACTATGGCTACACCTTC. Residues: CSVPGTGNYGYTF.

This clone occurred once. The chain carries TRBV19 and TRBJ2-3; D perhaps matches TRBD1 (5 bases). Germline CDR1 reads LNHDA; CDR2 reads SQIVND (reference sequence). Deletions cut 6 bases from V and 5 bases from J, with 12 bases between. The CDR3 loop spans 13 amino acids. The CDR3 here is CASSPSQGDTQYF. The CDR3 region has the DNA TGTGCCAGTAGCCCTTCGCAGGGAGATACGCAGTATTTT.

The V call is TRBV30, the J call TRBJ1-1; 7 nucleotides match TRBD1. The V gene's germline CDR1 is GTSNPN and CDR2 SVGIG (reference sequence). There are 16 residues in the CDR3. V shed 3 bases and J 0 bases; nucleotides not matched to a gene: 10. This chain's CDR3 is CAWRGAQTGVNTEAFF. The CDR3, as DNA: TGTGCCTGGAGGGGCGCCCAAACAGGGGTGAACACTGAAGCTTTCTTT.

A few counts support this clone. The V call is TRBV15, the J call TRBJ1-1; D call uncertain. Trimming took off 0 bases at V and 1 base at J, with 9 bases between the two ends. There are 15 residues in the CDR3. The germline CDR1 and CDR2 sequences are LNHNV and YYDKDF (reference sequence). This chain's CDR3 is CATSRDLTANTEAFF. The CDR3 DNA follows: TGTGCCACCAGCAGAGATCTGACGGCGAACACTGAAGCTTTCTTT. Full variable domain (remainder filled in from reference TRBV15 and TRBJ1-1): DAMVIQNPRYQVTQFGKPVTLSCSQTLNHNVMYWYQQKSSQAPKLLFHYYDKDFNNEADTPDNFQSRRPNTSFCFLDIRSPGLGDTAMYLCATSRDLTANTEAFFGQGTRLTVV.

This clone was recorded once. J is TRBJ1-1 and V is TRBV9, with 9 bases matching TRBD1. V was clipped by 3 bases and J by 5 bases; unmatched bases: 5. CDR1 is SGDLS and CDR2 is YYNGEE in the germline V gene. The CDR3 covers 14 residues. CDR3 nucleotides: TGTGCCAGCAGCGCACAGGGGGCGCGAACTGAAGCTTTCTTT. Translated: CASSAQGARTEAFF. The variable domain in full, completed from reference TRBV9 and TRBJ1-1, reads DSGVTQTPKHLITATGQRVTLRCSPRSGDLSVYWYQQSLDQGLQFLIQYYNGEERAKGNILERFSAQQFPDLHSELNLSSLELGDSALYFCASSAQGARTEAFFGQGTRLTVV.

The CDR3 sequence is CASSLRVGDNSPLHF. As DNA, the CDR3 is TGTGCCAGCAGCTTGCGGGTAGGGGATAATTCACCCCTCCACTTT. J is TRBJ1-6 and V is TRBV5-4; tentatively, D is TRBD1 (5 bases). This CDR3 contains 15 residues. In germline, CDR1 is SGHNT, CDR2 YYREEE (reference sequence). V was cut by 1 base and J by 5 bases, with 10 bases left in between.

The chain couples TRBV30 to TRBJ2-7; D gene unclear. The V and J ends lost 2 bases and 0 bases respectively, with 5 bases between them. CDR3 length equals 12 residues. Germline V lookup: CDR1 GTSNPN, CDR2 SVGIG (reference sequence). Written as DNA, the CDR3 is TGTGCCTGGAGTACACACTCCTACGAGCAGTACTTC. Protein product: CAWSTHSYEQYF.

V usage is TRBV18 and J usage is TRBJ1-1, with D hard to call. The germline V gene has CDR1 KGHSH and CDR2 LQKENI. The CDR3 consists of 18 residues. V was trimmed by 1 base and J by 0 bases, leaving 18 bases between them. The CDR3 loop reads CASSPRAQRFQLNTEAFF. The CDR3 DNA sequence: TGTGCCAGCTCACCACGAGCACAGAGATTTCAATTGAACACTGAAGCTTTCTTT.

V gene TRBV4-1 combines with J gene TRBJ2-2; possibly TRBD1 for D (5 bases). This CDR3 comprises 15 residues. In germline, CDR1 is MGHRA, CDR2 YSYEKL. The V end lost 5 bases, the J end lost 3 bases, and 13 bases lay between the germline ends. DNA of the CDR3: TGCGCCAGCAGCGAGGCAGGGCCCTACACCGGGGAGCTGTTTTTT. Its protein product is CASSEAGPYTGELFF.

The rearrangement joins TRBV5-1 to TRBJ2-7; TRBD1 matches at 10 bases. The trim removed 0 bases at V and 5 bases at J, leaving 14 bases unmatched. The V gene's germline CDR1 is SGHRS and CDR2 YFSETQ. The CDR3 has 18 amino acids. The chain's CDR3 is CASSLGLLRQGAKDEQYF. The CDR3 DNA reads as TGCGCCAGCAGCTTGGGCCTACTCCGACAGGGGGCGAAGGACGAGCAGTACTTC.